This T cell receptor (beta chain) was retrieved from a study of T-cell memory formation after mild COVID-19. One entry per CDR3 protein, called by TCRdb with MiXCR from the 5' RACE reads. Counted here are roughly 130,000 distinct CDR3 sequences, about 17% occurring once; the ten biggest clones make up roughly 5%. This CDR3 region has 14 residues. Germline lookup yields CDR1 SGHRS and CDR2 YFSETQ. The ends were cut back, 1 base at V and 6 bases at J, with 12 bases in the middle. A few counts support this clonotype. Sequencing was done on a sample of PBMCs or a T cell subset sorted from them (not recorded which). The chain couples TRBV5-1 to TRBJ2-3; D gene uncertain. The receptor was derived from a man younger than 35 who had mild COVID-19 (a few samples of this study predate the infection). Cell type and time point are not known. The CDR3 loop is CASSLLEARDTQYF. CDR3 nucleotide sequence: TGCGCCAGCAGCTTGTTAGAGGCTCGGGATACGCAGTATTTT. Filled out from reference TRBV5-1 and TRBJ2-3, the complete variable domain reads KAGVTQTPRYLIKTRGQQVTLSCSPISGHRSVSWYQQTPGQGLQFLFEYFSETQRNKGNFPGRFSGRQFSNSRSEMNVSTLELGDSALYLCASSLLEARDTQYFGPGTRLTVL.